What follows are 24 T cell receptor beta chains derived from one specimen sequenced in a study of shared clonotypes between healthy human individuals. This table comes from immunoSEQ multiplex PCR, and its TCRdb copy is limited to in-frame clones, with some not included. The sample includes hundreds of thousands of clones, 97% of them seen just once. Sequenced sample: naive CD4+ T cells sorted from blood. The sample's subset: CD45RA+ positively selected. The receptors originated from a woman aged 25-40 years in good health.

This chain links TRBV5-8 with TRBJ2-6; tentative D call: TRBD1 (5 bases). The CDR3 loop spans 16 amino acids. CDR1 and CDR2 (germline): SGHTS, YDEGEE. V was shortened by 0 bases and J by 1 base, with 8 bases between the two germline ends. The CDR3 DNA reads TGTGCCAGCAGCTTGGGGACACTTTCTGGGGCCAACGTCCTGACTTTC. Translated, it gives CASSLGTLSGANVLTF.

The chain combines TRBV5-8 with TRBJ1-2; 9 bases fit TRBD1. With 3 bases clipped from V and 8 bases from J, the junction kept 20 bases outside the gene matches. The V gene's germline CDR1 is SGHTS and CDR2 YDEGEE. This CDR3 is 18 amino acids long. The CDR3 nucleotides are TGTGCCAGCAGCTCCCGTATAGGGACAGGGAGTCTAGTCGGCGGCTACACCTTC. Translating gives CASSSRIGTGSLVGGYTF.

This sequence joins TRBV18 and TRBJ2-7, with D perhaps TRBD1 (5 bases). V gave up 5 bases and J gave up 7 bases, with 21 bases separating them. Germline lookup yields CDR1 KGHSH and CDR2 LQKENI. CDR3 length equals 15 residues. The CDR3 bases are TGTGCCAGCTCATCAGACCAGGGCTTCCTCTATGAGCAGTACTTC. The encoded protein is CASSSDQGFLYEQYF. The full variable domain, rest sourced from reference TRBV18 and TRBJ2-7, is NAGVMQNPRHLVRRRGQEARLRCSPMKGHSHVYWYRQLPEEGLKFMVYLQKENIIDESGMPKERFSAEFPKEGPSILRIQQVVRGDSAAYFCASSSDQGFLYEQYFGPGTRLTVT.

This chain connects TRBV19 to TRBJ1-5; no clear D gene. The CDR3 is made up of 14 amino acids. Germline values: CDR1 LNHDA, CDR2 SQIVND (reference sequence). V was clipped by 7 bases and J by 3 bases, with 13 bases between them. Here the CDR3 reads CASNPGGDNQPQHF. The CDR3 region has the DNA TGTGCCAGTAATCCTGGTGGTGACAATCAGCCCCAGCATTTT.

The chain employs TRBV5-1 and TRBJ1-3; D remains unclear. V lost 4 bases and J 0 bases, leaving 11 bases between the germline ends. Germline values: CDR1 SGHRS, CDR2 YFSETQ. This CDR3 contains 15 residues. The CDR3 sequence: CASSPVGLSGNTIYF. Written as DNA, the CDR3 is TGCGCCAGCAGCCCGGTCGGCCTCTCTGGAAACACCATATATTTT.

The rearrangement uses TRBV5-1 and TRBJ2-1; 11 bases align to TRBD2. CDR3 length: 17 amino acids. The germline gives CDR1 SGHRS, CDR2 YFSETQ. With V trimmed by 1 base and J by 6 bases, 9 bases remained unmatched. The CDR3 loop reads CASSLTSGSRIANEQFF. For the CDR3, the DNA is TGCGCCAGCAGCTTGACTAGCGGGAGCCGAATCGCCAATGAGCAGTTCTTC.

The gene calls are TRBV10-1 and TRBJ2-7, with no clear D. With 0 bases removed from V and 4 bases from J, the gap between germline ends came to 13 bases. Germline loops: CDR1 WNHNN, CDR2 SYGVQD (reference sequence). This CDR3 is built from 15 residues. CDR3 loop: CASSESALAGYEQYF. Here the CDR3 DNA reads TGCGCCAGCAGTGAGTCTGCTCTCGCCGGTTACGAGCAGTACTTC.

This chain joins TRBV10-3 and TRBJ2-5; TRBD1 agrees at 10 bases. Germline CDR1 reads ENHRY; CDR2 reads SYGVKD. V dropped 7 bases and J dropped 9; count of bases not matched to a gene: 14. CDR3 length: 15 residues. The CDR3 loop is CAIKDSVRQGAPQYF. For the CDR3, the DNA is TGTGCCATCAAGGACAGCGTCAGACAGGGGGCGCCCCAGTACTTC.

Concerning this clone: Different DNA sequences within this sample yield the same CDR3. This chain connects TRBV5-1 to TRBJ1-4, with D uncertain. The germline CDR1 and CDR2 sequences are SGHRS and YFSETQ. The CDR3 covers 14 residues. V lost 2 bases and J lost 2, with 7 bases in between. This CDR3 reads CASSLGSTNEKLFF. The CDR3 DNA reads as TGCGCCAGCAGCTTAGGGTCGACTAATGAAAAACTGTTTTTT.

This chain links TRBV5-1 with TRBJ1-3, with D hard to call. Trimming stripped 6 bases from V and 0 bases from J, with 4 bases between. CDR3 length: 12 amino acids. Germline V gene lookup returns CDR1 SGHRS and CDR2 YFSETQ. The CDR3 DNA sequence: TGCGCCAGCACTGCCTCTGGAAACACCATATATTTT. Its translation is CASTASGNTIYF.

The chain employs TRBV5-1 and TRBJ2-2, with 12 bases matching TRBD2. CDR3 length: 19 amino acids. CDR1 and CDR2 from the germline V gene are SGHRS and YFSETQ. With V trimmed by 1 base and J by 6 bases, 13 bases remained unmatched. CDR3 loop: CASSLSLAGGPGESGELFF. The CDR3 DNA reads TGCGCCAGCAGCTTGAGTCTAGCGGGAGGGCCGGGTGAATCCGGGGAGCTGTTTTTT.

Note on this clone: Other DNA sequences in the sample encode the same CDR3. The rearrangement joins TRBV11-2 to TRBJ2-3; possible D gene TRBD2, 6 bases. Germline CDR1 SGHAT, CDR2 FQNNGV. The CDR3 contains 14 residues. Trimming cost V 4 bases and J 1 base, with 9 bases left between them. CDR3 in amino acids: CASSSGGGTDTQYF. The DNA of the CDR3 is TGTGCCAGCAGCTCCGGCGGGGGCACAGATACGCAGTATTTT.

The chain has TRBV4-1 and TRBJ2-5; 7 nucleotides agree with TRBD1. Germline loops: CDR1 MGHRA, CDR2 YSYEKL. The V gene end was trimmed by 0 bases and the J gene end by 1 base; junction bases not matched to a gene: 2. The CDR3 totals 15 residues. The DNA of the CDR3 is TGCGCCAGCAGCCAAGACGACAGGGTCCAAGAGACCCAGTACTTC. Its translation is CASSQDDRVQETQYF.

The rearrangement joins TRBV9 to TRBJ2-7, with D tentatively TRBD1 (5 bases). The V end was cut by 7 bases, the J end by 3 bases, with 11 bases between. Germline V gene data show CDR1 as SGDLS and CDR2 as YYNGEE. This CDR3 is 12 amino acids long. The CDR3 sequence is CASGSTVYEQYF. The CDR3 DNA sequence: TGTGCCAGCGGCTCGACAGTCTACGAGCAGTACTTC.

The chain couples TRBV28 to TRBJ2-5, with TRBD2 matching 12 bases. The closer fit of TRBJ2-7 to the DNA end suggests the J call may be wrong. Germline CDR1 and CDR2: MDHEN and SYDVKM. This CDR3 contains 15 residues. CDR3 sequence: CASSLGLAGTYEQYF. The CDR3, as DNA: TGTGCCAGCAGTCTCGGACTAGCGGGGACCTACGAGCAGTACTTC.

The chain combines TRBV14 with TRBJ1-1; no clear D. The CDR3 spans 13 residues. Trimming shortened V by 3 bases and J by 0 bases, and 5 bases separated the two germline ends. In germline, CDR1 is SGHDN, CDR2 FVKESK. CDR3 bases: TGTGCCAGCAGCCAGACGTTGAACACTGAAGCTTTCTTT. Translated: CASSQTLNTEAFF.

Points on this clone: Other DNA sequences of this sample code for an identical CDR3. V is TRBV28 and J is TRBJ2-7; 7 bases line up with TRBD2. Germline lookup yields CDR1 MDHEN and CDR2 SYDVKM. The CDR3 loop spans 14 amino acids. Germline trimming cut 3 bases from V and 1 base from J; bases unmatched to any gene: 3. CDR3 nucleotides: TGTGCCAGCAGTTTGGCCGGGAGGTCCTACGAGCAGTACTTC. Translated, it gives CASSLAGRSYEQYF. The variable domain in full, completed from reference TRBV28 and TRBJ2-7, reads DVKVTQSSRYLVKRTGEKVFLECVQDMDHENMFWYRQDPGLGLRLIYFSYDVKMKEKGDIPEGYSVSREKKERFSLILESASTNQTSMYLCASSLAGRSYEQYFGPGTRLTVT.

V is TRBV19 and J is TRBJ1-5, with 7 nucleotides matching TRBD1. J gave up 0 bases and V 4 bases, and 3 bases lay outside the gene matches. The CDR3 is 15 residues long. Germline lookup yields CDR1 LNHDA and CDR2 SQIVND (reference sequence). The CDR3, as DNA: TGTGCCAGTAGTAAACAGGGGTATAGCAATCAGCCCCAGCATTTT. As protein: CASSKQGYSNQPQHF.

The chain has TRBV28 and TRBJ1-5; D is ambiguous. CDR3 length: 13 amino acids. Germline V gives CDR1 MDHEN, CDR2 SYDVKM. Trimming stripped 6 bases from V and 5 bases from J, with 11 bases between. CDR3 DNA: TGTGCCAGCAGGAATGGACCGCATCAGCCCCAGCATTTT. As protein: CASRNGPHQPQHF.

The V and J genes are TRBV14 and TRBJ1-3; no reliable D call. The V gene lost 4 bases and the J gene lost 0 bases, with 7 bases spanning the gap. The CDR3 runs 14 residues. Per germline, CDR1 SGHDN and CDR2 FVKESK. The CDR3 is CASSPTYSGNTIYF. CDR3 sequence (DNA): TGTGCCAGCAGCCCAACTTACTCTGGAAACACCATATATTTT.

This clone has just a few counts. The chain combines TRBV18 with TRBJ2-7, with 10 bases aligning to TRBD2. The CDR3 totals 15 residues. Per the germline V gene, CDR1 is KGHSH and CDR2 is LQKENI. The J segment lost 1 base and the V segment lost 3 bases, leaving 3 bases of the junction unmatched. This CDR3 reads CASSPVAGGSYEQYF. The CDR3 nucleotides read TGTGCCAGCTCACCGGTAGCGGGAGGTTCCTACGAGCAGTACTTC.

The sample holds one count of this clone. This chain joins TRBV2 and TRBJ1-6; D uncertain. The CDR3 is made up of 16 amino acids. V was shortened by 2 bases and J by 5 bases, with 13 bases between the two germline ends. Germline V gene data show CDR1 as SNHLY and CDR2 as FYNNEI. The CDR3 is CASSERGAGNNSPLHF. CDR3 in DNA: TGTGCCAGCAGTGAAAGAGGTGCAGGAAATAATTCACCCCTCCACTTT.

This clone has a single count. The rearrangement uses TRBV6-6 and TRBJ1-1; 7 nucleotides agree with TRBD1. The CDR3 loop spans 14 amino acids. Germline CDR1 and CDR2: MNHNY and SVGAGI (reference sequence). V was pared by 10 bases and J by 0 bases, with 8 bases of the junction left unmatched. The CDR3 sequence: CAIRQGLMNTEAFF. The CDR3 DNA sequence: TGTGCCATACGACAGGGACTGATGAACACTGAAGCTTTCTTT.

This clone was found once. The chain carries TRBV5-4 and TRBJ2-5; TRBD2 might be the D (6 bases). V was shortened by 0 bases and J by 1 base, with 10 bases between the two germline ends. The germline CDR1 and CDR2 sequences are SGHNT and YYREEE (reference sequence). The length of the CDR3 is 15 residues. CDR3 region: CASSLAAGGQETQYF. The CDR3 DNA is TGTGCCAGCAGCTTGGCAGCCGGGGGCCAAGAGACCCAGTACTTC.